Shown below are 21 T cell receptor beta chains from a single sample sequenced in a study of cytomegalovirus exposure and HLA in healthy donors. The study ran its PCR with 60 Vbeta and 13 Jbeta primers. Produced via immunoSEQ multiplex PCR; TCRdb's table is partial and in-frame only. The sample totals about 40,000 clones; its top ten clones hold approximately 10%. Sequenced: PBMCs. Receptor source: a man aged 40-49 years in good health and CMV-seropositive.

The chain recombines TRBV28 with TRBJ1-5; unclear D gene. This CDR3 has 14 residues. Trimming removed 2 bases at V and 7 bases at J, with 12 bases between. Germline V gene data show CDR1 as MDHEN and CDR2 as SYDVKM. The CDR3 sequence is CASSLTPPRQPQHF. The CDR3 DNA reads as TGTGCCAGCAGTTTAACCCCCCCCCGGCAGCCCCAGCATTTT. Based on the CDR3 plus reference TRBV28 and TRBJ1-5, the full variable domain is DVKVTQSSRYLVKRTGEKVFLECVQDMDHENMFWYRQDPGLGLRLIYFSYDVKMKEKGDIPEGYSVSREKKERFSLILESASTNQTSMYLCASSLTPPRQPQHFGDGTRLSIL.

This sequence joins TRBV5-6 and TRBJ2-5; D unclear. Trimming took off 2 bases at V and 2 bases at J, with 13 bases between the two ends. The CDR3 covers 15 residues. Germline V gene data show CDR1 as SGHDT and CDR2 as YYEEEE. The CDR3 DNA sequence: TGTGCCAGCAGCTTACGGCCTGCGGAACAAGAGACCCAGTACTTC. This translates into CASSLRPAEQETQYF.

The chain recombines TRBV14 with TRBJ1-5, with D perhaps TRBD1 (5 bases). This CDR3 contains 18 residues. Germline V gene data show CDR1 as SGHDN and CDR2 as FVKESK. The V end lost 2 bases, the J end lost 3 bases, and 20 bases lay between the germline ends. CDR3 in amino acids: CASSQNSDRDIDNQPQHF. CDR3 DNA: TGTGCCAGCAGCCAAAACTCAGACAGAGACATAGACAATCAGCCCCAGCATTTT.

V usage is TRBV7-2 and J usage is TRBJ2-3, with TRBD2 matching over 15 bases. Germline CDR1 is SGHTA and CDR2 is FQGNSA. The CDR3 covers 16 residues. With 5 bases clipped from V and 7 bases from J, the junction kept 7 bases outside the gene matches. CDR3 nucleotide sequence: TGTGCCAGCAGCACCCGGACTAGCGGGAGGGGAAATACGCAGTATTTT. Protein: CASSTRTSGRGNTQYF.

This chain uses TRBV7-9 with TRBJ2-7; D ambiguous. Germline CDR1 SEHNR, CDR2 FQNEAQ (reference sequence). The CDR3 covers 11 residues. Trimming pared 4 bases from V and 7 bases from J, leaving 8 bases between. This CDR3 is CASSSPFEQYF. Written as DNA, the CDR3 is TGTGCCAGCAGCTCCCCGTTTGAGCAGTACTTC.

The CDR3 nucleotides are TGCAGCGTTGCACGGACAGGGAACACTGAAGCTTTCTTT. Amino acid sequence: CSVARTGNTEAFF. The V gene is TRBV29-1, the J gene TRBJ1-1; 7 nucleotides line up with TRBD1. The CDR3 length is 13 residues. The ends lost 4 bases at V and 1 base at J; junction bases unmatched: 3. Germline V gene lookup returns CDR1 SQVTM and CDR2 ANQGSEA.

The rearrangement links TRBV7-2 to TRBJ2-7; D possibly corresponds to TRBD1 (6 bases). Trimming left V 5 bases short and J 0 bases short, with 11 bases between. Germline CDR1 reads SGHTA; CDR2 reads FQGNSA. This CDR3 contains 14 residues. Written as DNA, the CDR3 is TGTGCCAGCAGCCCTCGACAGGACTCCTACGAGCAGTACTTC. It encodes CASSPRQDSYEQYF. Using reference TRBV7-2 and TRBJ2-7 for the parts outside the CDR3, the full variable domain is GAGVSQSPSNKVTEKGKDVELRCDPISGHTALYWYRQSLGQGLEFLIYFQGNSAPDKSGLPSDRFSAERTGGSVSTLTIQRTQQEDSAVYLCASSPRQDSYEQYFGPGTRLTVT.

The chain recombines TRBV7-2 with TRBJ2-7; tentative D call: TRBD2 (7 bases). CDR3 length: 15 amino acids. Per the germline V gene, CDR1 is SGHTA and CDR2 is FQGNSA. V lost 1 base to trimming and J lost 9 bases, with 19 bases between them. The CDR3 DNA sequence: TGTGCCAGCAGCTTAGGGGCGGGGGCCGATTATACGCAGTACTTC. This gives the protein CASSLGAGADYTQYF.

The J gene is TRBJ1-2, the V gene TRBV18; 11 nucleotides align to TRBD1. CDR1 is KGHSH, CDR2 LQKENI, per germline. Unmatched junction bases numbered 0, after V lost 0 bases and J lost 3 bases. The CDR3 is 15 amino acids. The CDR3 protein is CASSPPGQGDYGYTF. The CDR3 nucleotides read TGTGCCAGCTCACCACCGGGACAGGGGGACTATGGCTACACCTTC.

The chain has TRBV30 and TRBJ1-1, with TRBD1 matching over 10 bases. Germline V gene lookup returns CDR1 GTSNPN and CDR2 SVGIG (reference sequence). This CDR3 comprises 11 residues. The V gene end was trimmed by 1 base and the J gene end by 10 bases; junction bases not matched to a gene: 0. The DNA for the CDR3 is TGTGCCTGGAGTGGGACAGGGGGAGCTTTCTTT. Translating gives CAWSGTGGAFF. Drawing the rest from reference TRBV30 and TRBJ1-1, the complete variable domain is SQTIHQWPATLVQPVGSPLSLECTVEGTSNPNLYWYRQAAGRGLQLLFYSVGIGQISSEVPQNLSASRPQDRQFILSSKKLLLSDSGFYLCAWSGTGGAFFGQGTRLTVV.

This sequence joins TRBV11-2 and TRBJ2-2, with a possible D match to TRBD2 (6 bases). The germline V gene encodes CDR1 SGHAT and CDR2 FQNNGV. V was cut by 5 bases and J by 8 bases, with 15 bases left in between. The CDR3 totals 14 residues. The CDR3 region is CASSTEPSAGELFF. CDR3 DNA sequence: TGTGCCAGCAGCACCGAACCTAGCGCTGGGGAGCTGTTTTTT. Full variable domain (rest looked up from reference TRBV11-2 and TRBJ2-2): EAGVAQSPRYKIIEKRQSVAFWCNPISGHATLYWYQQILGQGPKLLIQFQNNGVVDDSQLPKDRFSAERLKGVDSTLKIQPAKLEDSAVYLCASSTEPSAGELFFGEGSRLTVL.

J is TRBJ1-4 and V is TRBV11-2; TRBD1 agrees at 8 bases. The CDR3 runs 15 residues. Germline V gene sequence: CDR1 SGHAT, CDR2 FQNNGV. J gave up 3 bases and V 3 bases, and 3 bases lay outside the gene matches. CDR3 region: CASSLGQASNEKLFF. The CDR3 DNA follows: TGTGCCAGCAGCTTGGGACAGGCGTCTAATGAAAAACTGTTTTTT.

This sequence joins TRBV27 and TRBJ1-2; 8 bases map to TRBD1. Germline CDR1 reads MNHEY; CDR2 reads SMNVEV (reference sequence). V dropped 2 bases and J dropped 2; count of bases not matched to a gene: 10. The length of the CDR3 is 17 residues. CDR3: CASSLQGWGQANYGYTF. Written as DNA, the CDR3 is TGTGCCAGCAGTTTACAGGGATGGGGACAGGCAAACTATGGCTACACCTTC.

CDR3 bases: TGTGCCAGCAGTTGGAGCCAAGAGACCCAGTACTTC. Its translation: CASSWSQETQYF. The chain is built from TRBV6-6 and TRBJ2-5; unclear D gene. Germline V gives CDR1 MNHNY, CDR2 SVGAGI (reference sequence). Trimming pared 4 bases from V and 1 base from J, leaving 4 bases between. The CDR3 runs to 12 residues.

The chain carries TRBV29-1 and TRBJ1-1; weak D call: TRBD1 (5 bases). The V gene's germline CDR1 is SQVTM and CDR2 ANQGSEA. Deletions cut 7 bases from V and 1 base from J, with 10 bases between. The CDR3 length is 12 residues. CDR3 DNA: TGCAGCGCCCACACAGGGAACACTGAAGCTTTCTTT. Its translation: CSAHTGNTEAFF.

The CDR3 DNA reads as TGTGCCACCCGAGGCAGGGGTAGGTCCTACGAGCAGTACTTC. It specifies CATRGRGRSYEQYF. The V gene is TRBV19, the J gene TRBJ2-7, with TRBD1 as a possible D gene (6 bases). The CDR3 runs 14 residues. Trimming cost V 10 bases and J 1 base, with 17 bases left between them. CDR1 and CDR2 (germline): LNHDA, SQIVND (reference sequence).

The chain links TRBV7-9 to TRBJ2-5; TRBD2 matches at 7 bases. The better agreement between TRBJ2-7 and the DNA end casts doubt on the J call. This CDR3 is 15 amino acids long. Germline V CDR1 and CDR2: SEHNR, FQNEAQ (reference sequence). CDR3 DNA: TGTGCCAGCAGCTTCTCTCTAGCGGAGGCCTACGAGCAGTACTTC. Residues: CASSFSLAEAYEQYF.

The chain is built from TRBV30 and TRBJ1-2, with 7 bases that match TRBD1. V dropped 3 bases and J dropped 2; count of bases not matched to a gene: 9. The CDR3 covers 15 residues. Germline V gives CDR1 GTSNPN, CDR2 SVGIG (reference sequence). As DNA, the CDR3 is TGTGCCTGGAGATCCCTGGGACAGCTGAACTATGGCTACACCTTC. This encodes CAWRSLGQLNYGYTF.

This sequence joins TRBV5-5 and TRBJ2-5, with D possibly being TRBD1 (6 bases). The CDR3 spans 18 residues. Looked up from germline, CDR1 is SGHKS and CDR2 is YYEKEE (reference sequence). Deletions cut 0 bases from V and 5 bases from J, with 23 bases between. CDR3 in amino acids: CASSLGNQGLSGRETQYF. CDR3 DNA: TGTGCCAGCAGCTTGGGTAACCAGGGGTTGAGCGGTCGGGAGACCCAGTACTTC.

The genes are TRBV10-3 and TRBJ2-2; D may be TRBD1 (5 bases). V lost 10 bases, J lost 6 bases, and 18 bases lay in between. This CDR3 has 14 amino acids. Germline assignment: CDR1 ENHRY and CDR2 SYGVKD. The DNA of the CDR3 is TGTGCCACCCAGGGAATTAATGGGGCCGGGGAGCTGTTTTTT. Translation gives CATQGINGAGELFF.

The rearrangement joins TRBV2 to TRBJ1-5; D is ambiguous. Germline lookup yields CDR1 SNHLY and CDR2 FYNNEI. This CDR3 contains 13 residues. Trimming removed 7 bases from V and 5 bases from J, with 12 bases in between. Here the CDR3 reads CASTWSEDQPQHF. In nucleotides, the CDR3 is TGTGCCAGCACCTGGTCAGAGGATCAGCCCCAGCATTTT.